A single sample gave rise to the 7 T cell receptor beta chains below, sequenced in a study of PD-1 blockade in classical Hodgkin lymphoma. TCRdb's table, derived via immunoSEQ multiplex PCR, lists solely in-frame clones and lacks some. The table includes some 22,000 clones, 70% to 80% detected once. Time point noted: cycle 4 day 1 (C4D1), after less than 7 weeks of nivolumab. After autologous stem cell transplantation all patients relapsed, and prior brentuximab vedotin exposure differed between cohorts. Sample: peripheral blood mononuclear cells (PBMCs), taken before the fourth cycle of nivolumab. The receptors come from a human donor with classical Hodgkin lymphoma.

The chain uses TRBV6-6 and TRBJ2-5, with TRBD1 identical over 10 bases. The CDR3 loop spans 14 amino acids. V was clipped by 4 bases and J by 5 bases; unmatched bases: 4. Germline V CDR1 and CDR2: MNHNY, SVGAGI (reference sequence). CDR3 nucleotide sequence: TGTGCCAGCAGTTGGACAGGGGGTTTGGAGACCCAGTACTTC. It translates to CASSWTGGLETQYF.

The genes are TRBV7-8 and TRBJ1-1; TRBD1 is a possible D gene (6 bases). Germline assignment: CDR1 SGHVS and CDR2 FQNEAQ. This CDR3 region has 16 residues. V was trimmed by 2 bases and J by 4 bases, leaving 17 bases between them. The CDR3: CASSLSALTGSTEAFF. The CDR3, as DNA: TGTGCCAGCAGCTTATCGGCGCTGACAGGCAGCACTGAAGCTTTCTTT.

The chain joins TRBV7-8 to TRBJ2-7; TRBD1 matches at 11 bases. The CDR3 is made up of 14 amino acids. Germline CDR1 SGHVS, CDR2 FQNEAQ. Trimming at V came to 5 bases and at J to 4 bases, leaving 4 bases not matched to a gene. For the CDR3, the DNA is TGTGCCAGCAGCCACCGGGACAGGGGGTACGAGCAGTACTTC. This translates into CASSHRDRGYEQYF.

The chain is built from TRBV7-2 and TRBJ2-7; unclear D gene. V was clipped by 3 bases and J by 2 bases, with 11 bases between them. Germline V gives CDR1 SGHTA, CDR2 FQGNSA. The CDR3 loop spans 14 amino acids. This CDR3 reads CASSFSDGTYEQYF. CDR3 coding DNA: TGTGCCAGCAGCTTTTCAGACGGAACCTACGAGCAGTACTTC.

The rearrangement joins TRBV28 to TRBJ2-2, with D possibly TRBD1 on 6 matching bases. The V end lost 5 bases, the J end lost 3 bases, and 19 bases lay between the germline ends. The CDR3 is made up of 17 amino acids. Germline V gene data show CDR1 as MDHEN and CDR2 as SYDVKM. CDR3 sequence (DNA): TGTGCCAGCAGTACCGAACAAACCGGGACATACACCGGGGAGCTGTTTTTT. This encodes CASSTEQTGTYTGELFF. Complete variable domain (other parts from reference TRBV28 and TRBJ2-2): DVKVTQSSRYLVKRTGEKVFLECVQDMDHENMFWYRQDPGLGLRLIYFSYDVKMKEKGDIPEGYSVSREKKERFSLILESASTNQTSMYLCASSTEQTGTYTGELFFGEGSRLTVL.

The chain recombines TRBV7-2 with TRBJ2-1; tentatively, D is TRBD1 (5 bases). The CDR3 length is 15 residues. Germline CDR1 reads SGHTA; CDR2 reads FQGNSA. The ends were cut back, 8 bases at V and 4 bases at J, with 18 bases in the middle. This chain's CDR3 is CASALGLAGYNEQFF. The CDR3 nucleotides are TGTGCCAGCGCTCTCGGCTTAGCAGGGTACAATGAGCAGTTCTTC.

The V and J genes are TRBV28 and TRBJ1-1; D is unclear. The CDR3 contains 14 residues. Per the germline V gene, CDR1 is MDHEN and CDR2 is SYDVKM. The V gene lost 2 bases and the J gene lost 0 bases, with 7 bases spanning the gap. CDR3 nucleotides: TGTGCCAGCAGTTTAATTACGGTGAACACTGAAGCTTTCTTT. Translation: CASSLITVNTEAFF.